This TCR beta chain was identified in a study of blood T cell repertoires in COVID-19. Some clones are missing from TCRdb's copy, which holds only in-frame ones; the method was immunoSEQ multiplex PCR. The repertoire holds roughly 400,000 clones, approximately 87% seen once, with roughly a tenth in the top ten. The CDR3 runs to 14 residues. CDR1 and CDR2 from the germline V gene are MRHNA and SNTAGT. Trimming took 5 bases from V and 1 from J, leaving 11 bases between them. In its sample, this clone was seen many times. This chain joins TRBV6-4 and TRBJ1-1; D remains unclear. This clonotype was obtained from a woman aged 50 to 60 who had recovered from COVID-19. The sequencing input was PBMCs or T cells enriched from blood (not recorded which). CDR3 nucleotides: TGTGCCAGCAGTAGGAGTCCGGGGAACACTGAAGCTTTCTTT. This codes for CASSRSPGNTEAFF.